The entry below describes one T cell receptor (beta chain). Antigen specificity is unknown. Use of 60 Vbeta and 13 Jbeta primers characterized the PCR. Sequencing was performed with immunoSEQ multiplex PCR; in TCRdb, only in-frame clones are kept and a portion is missing. This sample's table reports 150,000 or so clones. This entry belongs to a study of cytomegalovirus exposure and HLA in healthy donors. Study-wide points: Exclusion applied to some V segments, including TRBV6-2 and TRBV6-3, as they were indistinguishable. Accounts indicate the classifier identified cytomegalovirus status with strong specificity and sensitivity. An analysis done earlier found most TCR beta V segments productive about 87% or about 30% of the time. Within the data, a cluster of highly shared sequence variants was likely a sequencing artifact.

Germline CDR1 and CDR2: SGHNT and YENEEA. Trimming took 4 bases from V and 6 from J; bases not matched to a gene: 5. The CDR3 is 14 amino acids. Sequenced sample: PBMCs. This chain uses TRBV11-3 with TRBJ2-3; 9 nucleotides line up with TRBD1. This TCR derives from a woman aged 50 to 60 in good health and CMV-seronegative. The CDR3 region is CASSSGQGMDTQYF. CDR3 coding DNA: TGTGCCAGCAGCTCCGGACAGGGGATGGATACGCAGTATTTT.